Each of the 27 T cell receptor beta chains below was sequenced from the same sample in a study of cytomegalovirus exposure and HLA in healthy donors. With 60 Vbeta and 13 Jbeta primers, the PCR was carried out. Using immunoSEQ multiplex PCR, the repertoire was profiled, and TCRdb retains in-frame clones only, with some absent. The table has 220,000 or so clones, about 75% seen once; the top ten hold 1.8%. The sequenced material came from PBMCs. The receptors here all came from a woman in her 30s in good health and CMV-seronegative.

The V gene is TRBV27, the J gene TRBJ2-3; TRBD2 aligns across 12 bases. Germline values: CDR1 MNHEY, CDR2 SMNVEV (reference sequence). The CDR3 is 15 amino acids. V gave up 4 bases and J gave up 3 bases; unmatched junction bases: 2. CDR3 protein: CASSSSGGDTDTQYF. The CDR3 bases are TGTGCCAGCAGTTCTAGCGGGGGGGATACAGATACGCAGTATTTT.

The chain has TRBV7-2 and TRBJ1-5, with D possibly TRBD1 on 5 matching bases. This CDR3 is 12 amino acids long. Germline V gene lookup returns CDR1 SGHTA and CDR2 FQGNSA. V lost 3 bases and J 6 bases, leaving 6 bases between the germline ends. Here the CDR3 reads CASSLTAQPQHF. The CDR3 bases are TGTGCCAGCAGCTTGACAGCTCAGCCCCAGCATTTT.

There are a few counts of this clone. The chain links TRBV2 to TRBJ1-1; 8 nucleotides match TRBD1. Germline V gene sequence: CDR1 SNHLY, CDR2 FYNNEI. Trimming at V came to 6 bases and at J to 10 bases, leaving 13 bases not matched to a gene. There are 14 residues in the CDR3. The CDR3 region has the DNA TGTGCCAGCAGCGGACAGGGAATGGGTCTAGTAGCTTTCTTT. This sequence encodes CASSGQGMGLVAFF.

This CDR3 is CASSPGERGQQGYQPQHF. The CDR3, as DNA: TGTGCCAGCTCACCAGGGGAGAGGGGACAGCAAGGTTATCAGCCCCAGCATTTT. The chain has TRBV18 and TRBJ1-5; 7 bases agree with TRBD1. The CDR3 sequence is 18 residues long. V was pared by 2 bases and J by 5 bases, with 15 bases of the junction left unmatched. Germline CDR1 KGHSH, CDR2 LQKENI.

As for this clone: A junction boundary mismatches the germline segment, possibly from a read error. The chain has TRBV30 and TRBJ1-2; weak D call: TRBD1 (6 bases). The CDR3 is 11 residues long. Germline loops: CDR1 GTSNPN, CDR2 SVGIG (reference sequence). In DNA form, the CDR3 reads TGTGCCATAGGACAGACCTATGGCTACATCTTC. Protein: CAIGQTYGYIF.

This rearrangement joins TRBV11-3 to TRBJ2-2; 8 positions agree with TRBD1. The CDR3 extends over 16 amino acids. Germline values: CDR1 SGHNT, CDR2 YENEEA. V lost 4 bases to trimming and J lost 0 bases; unmatched junction nucleotides: 4. CDR3 sequence reads: CASSSAGGPNTGELFF. The DNA for the CDR3 is TGTGCCAGCAGCTCCGCAGGGGGCCCGAACACCGGGGAGCTGTTTTTT.

This clone has just a few counts. This rearrangement joins TRBV5-4 to TRBJ1-2, with a weak D call TRBD1 (6 bases). The CDR3 has 17 residues. Germline V CDR1 and CDR2: SGHNT, YYREEE (reference sequence). V lost 0 bases and J lost 2, with 17 bases in between. The DNA for the CDR3 is TGTGCCAGCAGCTTGGGTGTCAGGACAGCACCCAACTATGGCTACACCTTC. As protein: CASSLGVRTAPNYGYTF.

The chain is built from TRBV6-5 and TRBJ1-5; D remains unclear. The germline gives CDR1 MNHEY, CDR2 SVGAGI. The V gene lost 4 bases and the J gene lost 4 bases, with 8 bases spanning the gap. The CDR3 is made up of 13 amino acids. CDR3 region: CASSWPDNQPQHF. The CDR3 bases are TGTGCCAGCAGTTGGCCCGATAATCAGCCCCAGCATTTT.

This chain links TRBV25-1 with TRBJ2-2; 8 nucleotides line up with TRBD2. The germline V gene encodes CDR1 MGHDK and CDR2 SYGVNS. The CDR3 is made up of 15 amino acids. V was clipped by 5 bases and J by 4 bases; unmatched bases: 6. CDR3 protein: CASSKWRGATGELFF. The DNA for the CDR3 is TGTGCCAGCAGTAAGTGGCGGGGGGCCACCGGGGAGCTGTTTTTT.

The table lists this clone with a few counts. The gene calls are TRBV6-5 and TRBJ2-7; the D is unclear. The CDR3 consists of 14 residues. V was cut by 5 bases and J by 0 bases, with 11 bases left in between. CDR1 MNHEY and CDR2 SVGAGI come from the germline V gene. CDR3 sequence: CASSPHASSYEQYF. CDR3 sequence (DNA): TGTGCCAGCAGTCCACATGCTAGCTCCTACGAGCAGTACTTC.

The chain employs TRBV15 and TRBJ1-1; the D gene is possibly TRBD1 (5 bases). CDR3 length: 11 residues. Germline values: CDR1 LNHNV, CDR2 YYDKDF (reference sequence). V shed 5 bases and J shed 6 bases, with 7 bases lying between them. Here the CDR3 reads CATSAGPEAFF. CDR3 sequence (DNA): TGTGCCACCAGCGCAGGGCCTGAAGCTTTCTTT.

The V call is TRBV29-1, the J call TRBJ1-2, with a tentative D call TRBD1 (6 bases). V was cut by 2 bases and J by 2 bases, with 9 bases left in between. Germline CDR1 is SQVTM and CDR2 is ANQGSEA. The CDR3 spans 13 residues. The CDR3 spells CSVEHRDNYGYTF. The CDR3 coding sequence is TGCAGCGTTGAACACAGGGACAACTATGGCTACACCTTC. Variable domain in full (rest from reference TRBV29-1 and TRBJ1-2): SAVISQKPSRDICQRGTSLTIQCQVDSQVTMMFWYRQQPGQSLTLIATANQGSEATYESGFVIDKFPISRPNLTFSTLTVSNMSPEDSSIYLCSVEHRDNYGYTFGSGTRLTVV.

The chain has TRBV9 and TRBJ2-7; D perhaps matches TRBD1 (5 bases). CDR3 size: 12 residues. Trimming removed 0 bases from V and 6 bases from J, with 7 bases in between. Germline assignment: CDR1 SGDLS and CDR2 YYNGEE. The CDR3 region is CASSVEGSEQYF. For the CDR3, the DNA is TGTGCCAGCAGCGTAGAGGGGTCCGAGCAGTACTTC.

CDR3 amino acids: CSVPTGHGGYTF. The CDR3 bases are TGCAGCGTTCCGACAGGCCACGGGGGCTACACCTTC. The chain uses TRBV29-1 and TRBJ1-2, with a tentative D call TRBD1 (6 bases). From germline, CDR1 is SQVTM and CDR2 ANQGSEA. Trimming took 5 bases from V and 8 from J, leaving 15 bases between them. The CDR3 runs 12 residues.

This clone was seen a handful of times. The rearrangement joins TRBV6-1 to TRBJ1-1, with D perhaps matching TRBD1 (6 bases). Germline V gene sequence: CDR1 MNHNS, CDR2 SASEGT. This CDR3 region has 15 residues. Trimming took 5 bases from V and 3 from J, leaving 16 bases between them. The CDR3 here is CASSRFEGGDTEAFF. CDR3 bases: TGTGCCAGCAGTCGCTTCGAGGGGGGGGACACTGAAGCTTTCTTT.

The CDR3 DNA sequence: TGTGCCAGCAGCCCACACGCTGGAAACACCATATATTTT. Its translation: CASSPHAGNTIYF. The genes are TRBV7-8 and TRBJ1-3; D gene unclear. The CDR3 loop spans 13 amino acids. Trimming cost V 5 bases and J 2 bases, with 7 bases left between them. Germline V gene sequence: CDR1 SGHVS, CDR2 FQNEAQ.

The chain recombines TRBV7-9 with TRBJ1-3; no definite D call. Germline V gives CDR1 SEHNR, CDR2 FQNEAQ (reference sequence). V was trimmed by 3 bases and J by 4 bases, leaving 4 bases between them. This CDR3 spans 12 amino acids. The CDR3, as DNA: TGTGCCAGCAGCTTTCAGGGAAACACCATATATTTT. Its protein product is CASSFQGNTIYF.

V gene TRBV12-2 combines with J gene TRBJ1-2; TRBD1, the table's D call, was not compared with the DNA. TRBV12-2 is deemed a pseudogene. This CDR3 comprises 15 residues. The CDR3 sequence is CASRLLGGISYGYTF. CDR3 in DNA: TGTGCAAGTCGCTTATTAGGGGGAATCTCCTATGGCTACACCTTC.

The chain is built from TRBV19 and TRBJ1-4; the D gene is possibly TRBD1 (6 bases). CDR3 length equals 14 residues. The germline V gene has CDR1 LNHDA and CDR2 SQIVND (reference sequence). V was pared by 4 bases and J by 11 bases, with 17 bases between. DNA for the CDR3: TGTGCCAGTAGTAACCGACAGGCGAGAAATAAACTGTTTTTT. Translation gives CASSNRQARNKLFF.

The chain has TRBV18 and TRBJ1-1; weak D call: TRBD1 (5 bases). Germline V CDR1 and CDR2: KGHSH, LQKENI. This CDR3 has 13 amino acids. V was clipped by 6 bases and J by 1 base, with 9 bases between them. The CDR3 nucleotides read TGTGCCAGCTCCCGAGACAGGAACACTGAAGCTTTCTTT. It specifies CASSRDRNTEAFF.

CDR3 DNA: TGTGCCAGCAGCTTAACAGGGGTAGGGTATGGCTACACCTTC. Translated: CASSLTGVGYGYTF. The rearrangement uses TRBV5-6 and TRBJ1-2; 7 nucleotides align to TRBD1. The germline gives CDR1 SGHDT, CDR2 YYEEEE. This CDR3 is built from 14 residues. Trimming at V came to 2 bases and at J to 5 bases, leaving 6 bases not matched to a gene.

This clone has just one count. V usage is TRBV30 and J usage is TRBJ2-7; 11 bases map to TRBD1. There are 16 residues in the CDR3. V lost 2 bases, J lost 2 bases, and 8 bases stayed unmatched. CDR1 is GTSNPN, CDR2 SVGIG, per germline (reference sequence). The CDR3 loop reads CAWSPKGQGATYEQYF. The CDR3 DNA follows: TGTGCCTGGAGTCCAAAAGGACAGGGGGCTACCTACGAGCAGTACTTC.

V gene TRBV19 combines with J gene TRBJ1-2; no reliable D call. Trimming cost V 6 bases and J 3 bases, with 17 bases left between them. The CDR3 extends over 15 amino acids. Germline V gives CDR1 LNHDA, CDR2 SQIVND (reference sequence). The CDR3 protein is CASRSGRPSDYGYTF. The CDR3 DNA follows: TGTGCCAGTAGAAGTGGCAGGCCTTCTGACTATGGCTACACCTTC.

As regards this clone: One end of the junction fails to match germline, which may point to a read error. The gene calls are TRBV7-7 and TRBJ2-5, with 10 positions matching TRBD2. This CDR3 is built from 16 residues. CDR1 is SSHAT and CDR2 is FNYEAQ in the germline V gene (reference sequence). The CDR3 spells CASSLEPGLAAETQYF. CDR3 nucleotides: TGTGCTAGCAGCTTAGAGCCCGGACTAGCGGCAGAGACCCAGTACTTC. The full variable domain, in which reference TRBV7-7 and TRBJ2-5 provide the parts outside the CDR3, is GAGVSQSPRYKVTKRGQDVTLRCDPISSHATLYWYQQALGQGPEFLTYFNYEAQPDKSGLPSDRFSAERPEGSISTLTIQRTEQRDSAMYRCASSLEPGLAAETQYFGPGTRLLVL.

As concerns this clone: Its ends do not fully match the called genes, so a read error is possible. V and J are TRBV9 and TRBJ1-2, with 8 bases fitting TRBD1. The CDR3 is 15 residues long. CDR1 is SGDLS and CDR2 is YYNGEE in the germline V gene. CDR3 DNA: TGTGCCAGCAGCGTGAACGATGGACAGGGCGGGGCCAGCGCCTTC. Protein sequence: CASSVNDGQGGASAF.

J is TRBJ1-1 and V is TRBV18; 9 nucleotides align to TRBD1. Per germline, CDR1 KGHSH and CDR2 LQKENI. Germline trimming cut 1 base from V and 3 bases from J; bases unmatched to any gene: 6. CDR3 length equals 16 residues. CDR3 region: CASSPRVWTGDTEAFF. For the CDR3, the DNA is TGTGCCAGCTCACCACGGGTGTGGACAGGGGACACTGAAGCTTTCTTT.

V usage is TRBV4-1 and J usage is TRBJ2-6, with 16 bases lining up with TRBD2. V was clipped by 0 bases and J by 3 bases; unmatched bases: 2. This CDR3 comprises 19 residues. Germline V gene lookup returns CDR1 MGHRA and CDR2 YSYEKL. CDR3 sequence: CASSQEGTSGRGGANVLTF. The CDR3 DNA reads as TGCGCCAGCAGCCAAGAAGGGACTAGCGGGAGGGGTGGGGCCAACGTCCTGACTTTC.